The clone carrying this T cell receptor beta chain was observed a few times. Its specificity is unknown. These data come from a study of T cells after yellow fever vaccination. At the level of the study: Low-cell-number fractions were prepared with SMART-Seq v4 Ultra Low Input. Whole-study results and caveats: Weaker, the secondary response had a peak occurring faster, on day 5 versus 15.

Each CDR3 protein gets one entry after TCRdb re-called the 5' RACE reads with MiXCR. The data contain a few hundred thousand distinct CDR3 sequences, around 13% of them singletons. Germline V lookup: CDR1 LGHDT, CDR2 YNNKEL (reference sequence). Trimming shortened V by 3 bases and J by 6 bases, and 23 bases separated the two germline ends. This CDR3 contains 18 residues. The sequences come from CD4+ T cells sorted from PBMCs, collected 15 days after the yellow fever booster vaccination. This sequence joins TRBV3-1 and TRBJ1-4; D is possibly TRBD1 (6 bases). The clonotype was recovered from a young man who received the YFV17D yellow fever vaccine. This CDR3 is CASSQHPGGAREDEKLFF. The CDR3 DNA reads TGTGCCAGCAGCCAGCACCCTGGGGGCGCGAGGGAGGATGAAAAACTGTTTTTT.